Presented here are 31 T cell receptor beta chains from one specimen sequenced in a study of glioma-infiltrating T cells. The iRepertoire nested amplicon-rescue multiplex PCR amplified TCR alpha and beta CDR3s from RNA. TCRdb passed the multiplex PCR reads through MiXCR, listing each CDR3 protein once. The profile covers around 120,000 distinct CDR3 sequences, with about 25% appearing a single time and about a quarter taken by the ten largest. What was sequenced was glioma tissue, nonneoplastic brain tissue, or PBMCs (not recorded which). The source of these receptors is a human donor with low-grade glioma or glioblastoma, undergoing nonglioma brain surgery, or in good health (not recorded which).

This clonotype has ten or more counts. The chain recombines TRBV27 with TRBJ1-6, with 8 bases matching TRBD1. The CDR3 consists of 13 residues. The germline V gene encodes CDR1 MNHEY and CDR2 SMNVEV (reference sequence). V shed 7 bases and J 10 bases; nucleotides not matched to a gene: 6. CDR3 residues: CASNGQGKSPLHF. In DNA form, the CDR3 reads TGTGCCAGCAATGGACAGGGAAAATCACCCCTCCACTTT.

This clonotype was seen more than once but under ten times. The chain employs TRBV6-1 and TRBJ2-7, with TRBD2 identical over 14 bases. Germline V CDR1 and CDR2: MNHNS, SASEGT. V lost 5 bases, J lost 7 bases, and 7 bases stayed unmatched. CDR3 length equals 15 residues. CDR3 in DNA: TGTGCCAGCAGTAAAAGACTAGCGGGGGGGCAAGAGCAGTACGTC. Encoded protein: CASSKRLAGGQEQYV.

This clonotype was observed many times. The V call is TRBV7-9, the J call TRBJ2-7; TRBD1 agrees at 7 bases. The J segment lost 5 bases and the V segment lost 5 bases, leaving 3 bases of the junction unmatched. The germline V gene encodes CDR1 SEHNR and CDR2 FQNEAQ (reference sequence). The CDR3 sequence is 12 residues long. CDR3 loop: CASSLTGDEQYV. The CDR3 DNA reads TGTGCCAGCAGCCTAACAGGGGACGAGCAGTACGTC.

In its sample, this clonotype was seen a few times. The CDR3 coding sequence is TGTGCCAGCAGCCCGGGACTACCACGTCGGCCCCAGCATTTT. This sequence encodes CASSPGLPRRPQHF. The V and J genes are TRBV12-3 or TRBV12-4 and TRBJ1-5; a weak D match, TRBD1 (5 bases). The CDR3 is 14 residues long. V shed 6 bases and J shed 9 bases, with 18 bases lying between them.

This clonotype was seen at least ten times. The DNA for the CDR3 is TGTGCCAGTACCCGGGACAACCATGAAAAACTGTTTTTT. Protein product: CASTRDNHEKLFF. The genes are TRBV6-1 and TRBJ1-4; D is perhaps TRBD1 (6 bases). CDR1 is MNHNS and CDR2 is SASEGT in the germline V gene. This CDR3 spans 13 amino acids. The V end lost 9 bases, the J end lost 6 bases, and 14 bases lay between the germline ends.

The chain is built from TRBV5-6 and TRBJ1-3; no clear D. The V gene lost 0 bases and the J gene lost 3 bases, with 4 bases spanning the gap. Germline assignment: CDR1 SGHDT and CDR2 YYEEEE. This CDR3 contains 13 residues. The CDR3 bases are TGTGCCAGCAGCTTGGGGGATGGAAACACCATATATTTT. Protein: CASSLGDGNTIYF. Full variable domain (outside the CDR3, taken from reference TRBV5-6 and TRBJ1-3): DAGVTQSPTHLIKTRGQQVTLRCSPKSGHDTVSWYQQALGQGPQFIFQYYEEEERQRGNFPDRFSGHQFPNYSSELNVNALLLGDSALYLCASSLGDGNTIYFGEGSWLTVV.

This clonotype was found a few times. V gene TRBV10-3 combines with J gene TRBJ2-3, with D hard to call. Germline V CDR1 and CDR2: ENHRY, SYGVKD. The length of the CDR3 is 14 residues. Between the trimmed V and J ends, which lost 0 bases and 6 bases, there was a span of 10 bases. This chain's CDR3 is CAISESALLDTQYF. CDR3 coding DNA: TGTGCCATCAGTGAGTCGGCACTATTGGATACGCAGTATTTT.

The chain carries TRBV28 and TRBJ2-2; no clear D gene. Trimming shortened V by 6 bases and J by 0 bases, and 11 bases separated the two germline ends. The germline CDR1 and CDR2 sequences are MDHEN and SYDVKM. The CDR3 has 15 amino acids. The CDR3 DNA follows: TGTGCCAGCAGCTTCACATTGCCGAACACCGGGGAGCTGTTTTTT. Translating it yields CASSFTLPNTGELFF. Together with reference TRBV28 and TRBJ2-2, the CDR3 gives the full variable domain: DVKVTQSSRYLVKRTGEKVFLECVQDMDHENMFWYRQDPGLGLRLIYFSYDVKMKEKGDIPEGYSVSREKKERFSLILESASTNQTSMYLCASSFTLPNTGELFFGEGSRLTVL.

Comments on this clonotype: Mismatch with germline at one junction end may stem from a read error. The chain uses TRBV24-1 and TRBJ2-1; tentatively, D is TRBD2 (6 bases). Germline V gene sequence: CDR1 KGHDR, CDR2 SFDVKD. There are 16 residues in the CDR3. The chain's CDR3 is CATSDPGLNSYNEKFF. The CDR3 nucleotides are TGTGCCACCAGTGACCCGGGACTTAACTCCTACAATGAGAAGTTCTTC.

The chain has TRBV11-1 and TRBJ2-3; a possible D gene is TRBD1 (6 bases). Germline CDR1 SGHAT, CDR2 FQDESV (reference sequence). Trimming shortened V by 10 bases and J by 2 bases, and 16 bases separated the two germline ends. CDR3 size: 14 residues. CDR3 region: CANSRTANTDTQYF. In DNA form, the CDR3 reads TGTGCCAACAGTCGGACAGCAAACACAGATACGCAGTATTTT.

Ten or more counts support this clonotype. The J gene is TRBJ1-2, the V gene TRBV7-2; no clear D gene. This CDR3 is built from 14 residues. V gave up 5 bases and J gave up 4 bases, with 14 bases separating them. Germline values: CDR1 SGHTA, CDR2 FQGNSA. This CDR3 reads CASSPNRLGYGYTF. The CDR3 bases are TGTGCCAGCAGCCCGAACAGATTAGGCTATGGCTACACCTTC.

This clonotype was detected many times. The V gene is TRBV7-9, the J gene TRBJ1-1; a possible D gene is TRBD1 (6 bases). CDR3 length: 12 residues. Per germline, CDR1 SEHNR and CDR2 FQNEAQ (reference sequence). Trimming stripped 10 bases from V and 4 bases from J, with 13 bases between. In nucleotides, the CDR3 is TGTGCCACCCACAGGGTCGGCACTGAAGCTTTCTTT. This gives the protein CATHRVGTEAFF. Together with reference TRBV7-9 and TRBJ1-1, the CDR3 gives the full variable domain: DTGVSQNPRHKITKRGQNVTFRCDPISEHNRLYWYRQTLGQGPEFLTYFQNEAQLEKSRLLSDRFSAERPKGSFSTLEIQRTEQGDSAMYLCATHRVGTEAFFGQGTRLTVV.

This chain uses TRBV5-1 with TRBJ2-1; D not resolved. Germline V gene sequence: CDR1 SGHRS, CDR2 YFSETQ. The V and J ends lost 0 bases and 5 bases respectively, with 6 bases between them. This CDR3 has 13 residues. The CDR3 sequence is CASSLAVHNEQFF. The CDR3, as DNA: TGCGCCAGCAGCTTGGCCGTTCACAATGAGCAGTTCTTC.

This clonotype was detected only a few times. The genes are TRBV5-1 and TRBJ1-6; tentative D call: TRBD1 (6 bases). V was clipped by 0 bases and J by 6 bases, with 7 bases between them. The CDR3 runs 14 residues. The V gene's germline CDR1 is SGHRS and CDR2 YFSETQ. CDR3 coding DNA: TGCGCCAGCAGCTTGGCGGACAGTAATTCACCCCTCCACTTT. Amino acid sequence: CASSLADSNSPLHF.

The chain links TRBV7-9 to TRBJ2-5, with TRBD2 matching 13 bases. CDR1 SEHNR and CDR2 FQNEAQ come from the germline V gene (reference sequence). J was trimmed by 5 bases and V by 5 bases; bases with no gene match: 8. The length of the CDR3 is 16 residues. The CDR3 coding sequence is TGTGCCAGCAGCCGCACTAGCGGGGGGGCCTTGGAGACCCAGTACTTC. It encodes CASSRTSGGALETQYF.

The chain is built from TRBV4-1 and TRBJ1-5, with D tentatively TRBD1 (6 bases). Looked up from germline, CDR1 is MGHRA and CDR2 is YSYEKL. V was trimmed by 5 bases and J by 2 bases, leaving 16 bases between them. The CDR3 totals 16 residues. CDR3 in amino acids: CASSSRGGARNQPQHF. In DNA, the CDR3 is TGCGCCAGCAGCTCCCGGGGGGGGGCGCGCAATCAGCCCCAGCATTTT.

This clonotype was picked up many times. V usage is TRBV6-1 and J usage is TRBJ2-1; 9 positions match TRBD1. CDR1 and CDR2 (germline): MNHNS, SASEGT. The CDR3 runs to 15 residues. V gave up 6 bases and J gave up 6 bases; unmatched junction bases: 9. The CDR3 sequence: CASRGSPGQGNEQFF. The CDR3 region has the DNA TGTGCCAGCAGGGGGTCCCCGGGACAGGGCAATGAGCAGTTCTTC.

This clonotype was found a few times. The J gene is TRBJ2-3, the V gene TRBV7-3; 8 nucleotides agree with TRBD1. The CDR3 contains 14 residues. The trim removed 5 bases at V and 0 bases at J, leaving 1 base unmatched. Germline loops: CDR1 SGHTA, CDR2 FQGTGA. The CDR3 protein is CASSQGASTDTQYF. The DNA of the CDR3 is TGTGCCAGCAGCCAGGGGGCTAGCACAGATACGCAGTATTTT.

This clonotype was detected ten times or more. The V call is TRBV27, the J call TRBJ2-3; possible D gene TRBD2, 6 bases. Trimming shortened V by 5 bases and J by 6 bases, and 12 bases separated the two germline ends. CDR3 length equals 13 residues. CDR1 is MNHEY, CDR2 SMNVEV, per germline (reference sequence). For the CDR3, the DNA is TGTGCCAGCAGTAAGCTTGGGGGGGATACGCAGTATTTT. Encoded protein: CASSKLGGDTQYF.

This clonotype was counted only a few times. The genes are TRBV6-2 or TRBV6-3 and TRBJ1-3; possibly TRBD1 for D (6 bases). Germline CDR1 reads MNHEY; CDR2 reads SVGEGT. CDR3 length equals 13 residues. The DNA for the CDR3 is TGTGCTCAGGGGCTTGACGGACGAAACACCATATATTTT. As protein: CAQGLDGRNTIYF.

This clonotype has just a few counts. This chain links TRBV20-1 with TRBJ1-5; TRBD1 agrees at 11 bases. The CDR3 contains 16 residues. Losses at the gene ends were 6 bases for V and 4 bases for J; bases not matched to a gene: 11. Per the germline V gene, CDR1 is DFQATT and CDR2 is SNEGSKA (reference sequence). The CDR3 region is CSARRTGGLGNQPQHF. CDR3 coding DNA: TGCAGTGCGCGACGGACAGGGGGCTTGGGGAATCAGCCCCAGCATTTT.

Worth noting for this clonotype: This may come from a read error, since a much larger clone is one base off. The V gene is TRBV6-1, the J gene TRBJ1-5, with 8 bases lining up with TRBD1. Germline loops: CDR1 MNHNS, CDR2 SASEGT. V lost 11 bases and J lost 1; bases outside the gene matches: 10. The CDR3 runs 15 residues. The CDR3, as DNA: TGTGCCGTCAGTGGACAGGGAAGGAGCAATCAGCCCCAGCATTTT. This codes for CAVSGQGRSNQPQHF.

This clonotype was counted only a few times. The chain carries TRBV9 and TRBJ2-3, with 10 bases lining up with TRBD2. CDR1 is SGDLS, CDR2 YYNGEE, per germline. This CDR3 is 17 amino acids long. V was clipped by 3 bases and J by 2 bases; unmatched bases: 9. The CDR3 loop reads CASSAQALAGATDTQYF. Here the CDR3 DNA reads TGTGCCAGCAGCGCCCAGGCTCTAGCGGGGGCCACAGATACGCAGTATTTT.

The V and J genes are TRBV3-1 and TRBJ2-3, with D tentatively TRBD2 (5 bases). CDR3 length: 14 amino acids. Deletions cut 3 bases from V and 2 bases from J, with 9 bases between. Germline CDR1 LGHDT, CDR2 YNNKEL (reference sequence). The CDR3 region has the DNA TGTGCCAGCAGCCAGCACGGGGACACAGATACGCAGTATTTT. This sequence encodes CASSQHGDTDTQYF.

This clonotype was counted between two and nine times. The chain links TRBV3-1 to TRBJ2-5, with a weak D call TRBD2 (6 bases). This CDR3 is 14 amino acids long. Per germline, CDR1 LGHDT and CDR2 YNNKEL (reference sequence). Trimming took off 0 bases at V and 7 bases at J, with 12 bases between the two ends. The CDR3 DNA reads TGTGCCAGCAGCCAAGATGGCGGGGTCGGGACCCAGTACTTC. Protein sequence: CASSQDGGVGTQYF.

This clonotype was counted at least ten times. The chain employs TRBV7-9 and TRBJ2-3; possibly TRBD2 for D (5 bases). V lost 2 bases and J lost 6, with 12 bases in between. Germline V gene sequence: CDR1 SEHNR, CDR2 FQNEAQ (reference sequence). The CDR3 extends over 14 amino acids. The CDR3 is CASSLRFAGDTQYF. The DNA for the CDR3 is TGTGCCAGCAGCTTAAGGTTCGCGGGCGATACGCAGTATTTT.

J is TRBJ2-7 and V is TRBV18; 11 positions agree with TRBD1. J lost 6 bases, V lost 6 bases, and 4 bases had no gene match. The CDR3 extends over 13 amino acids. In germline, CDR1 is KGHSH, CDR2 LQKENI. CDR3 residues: CASSWDRGTEQYV. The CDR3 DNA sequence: TGTGCCAGCTCCTGGGACAGGGGGACCGAGCAGTACGTC.

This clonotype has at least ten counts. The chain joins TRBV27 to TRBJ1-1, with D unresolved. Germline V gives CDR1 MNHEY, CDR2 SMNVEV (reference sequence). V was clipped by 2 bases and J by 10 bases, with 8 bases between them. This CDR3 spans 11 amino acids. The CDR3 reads CASSLMGRAFF. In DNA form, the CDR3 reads TGTGCCAGCAGTTTAATGGGCAGAGCTTTCTTT.

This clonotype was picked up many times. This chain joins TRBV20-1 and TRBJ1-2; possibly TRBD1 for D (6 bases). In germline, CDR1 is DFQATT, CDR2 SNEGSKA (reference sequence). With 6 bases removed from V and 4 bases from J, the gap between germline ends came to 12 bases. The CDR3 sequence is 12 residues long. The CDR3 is CSARDTSYGYTF. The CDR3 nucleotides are TGCAGTGCCCGGGACACGAGCTATGGCTACACCTTC.

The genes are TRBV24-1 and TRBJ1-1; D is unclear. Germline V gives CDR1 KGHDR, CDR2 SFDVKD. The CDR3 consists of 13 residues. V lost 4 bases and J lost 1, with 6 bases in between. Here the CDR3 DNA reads TGTGCCACCAGTGAAGGTTGGAACACTGAAGCTTTCTTT. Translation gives CATSEGWNTEAFF.

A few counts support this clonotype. The CDR3 is CASSRGVSLDQPQHF. The CDR3 DNA follows: TGCGCCAGCAGCCGAGGGGTTTCCTTGGATCAGCCCCAGCATTTT. V and J are TRBV4-1 and TRBJ1-5; a weak D match, TRBD1 (5 bases). Germline CDR1 MGHRA, CDR2 YSYEKL. Trimming shortened V by 4 bases and J by 5 bases, and 15 bases separated the two germline ends. The CDR3 runs 15 residues.